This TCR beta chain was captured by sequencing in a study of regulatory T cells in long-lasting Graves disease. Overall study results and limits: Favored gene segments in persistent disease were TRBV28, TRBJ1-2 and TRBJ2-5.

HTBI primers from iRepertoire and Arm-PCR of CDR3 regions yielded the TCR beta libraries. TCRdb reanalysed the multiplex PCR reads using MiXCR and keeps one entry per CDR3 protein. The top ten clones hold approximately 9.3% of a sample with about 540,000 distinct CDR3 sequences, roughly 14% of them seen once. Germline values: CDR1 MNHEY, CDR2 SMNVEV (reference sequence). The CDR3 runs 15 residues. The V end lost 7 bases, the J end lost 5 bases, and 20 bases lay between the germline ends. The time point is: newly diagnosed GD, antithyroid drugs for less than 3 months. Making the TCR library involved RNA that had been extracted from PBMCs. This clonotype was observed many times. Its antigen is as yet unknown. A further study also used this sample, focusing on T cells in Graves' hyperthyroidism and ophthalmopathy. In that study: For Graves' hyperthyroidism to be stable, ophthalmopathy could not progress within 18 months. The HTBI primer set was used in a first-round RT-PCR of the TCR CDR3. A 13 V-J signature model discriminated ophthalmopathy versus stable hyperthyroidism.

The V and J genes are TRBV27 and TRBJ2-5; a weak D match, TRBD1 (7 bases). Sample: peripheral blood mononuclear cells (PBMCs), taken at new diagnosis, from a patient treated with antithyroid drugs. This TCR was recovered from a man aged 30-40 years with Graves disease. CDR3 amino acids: CASINGTVGRETQYF. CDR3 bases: TGTGCCAGCATAAACGGGACAGTAGGGAGGGAGACCCAGTACTTC.